This paragraph covers one T cell receptor (beta chain) sequence. Antigen unknown. The data belong to a study of cytomegalovirus exposure and HLA in healthy donors. Data came from immunoSEQ multiplex PCR; TCRdb stores just in-frame clones and leaves some out. The table has 150,000 to 200,000 clones, 85% seen once. The CDR3 has 14 amino acids. Germline CDR1 is SQVTM and CDR2 is ANQGSEA. J was trimmed by 0 bases and V by 5 bases; bases with no gene match: 7. Study-wide points: The study put 160 or so TCR beta chains on its list as cytomegalovirus-associated.

The sequence was obtained from a young man in good health and CMV-seropositive. Source material: PBMCs. This chain links TRBV29-1 with TRBJ2-7; 7 bases are shared with TRBD1. The CDR3, as DNA: TGCAGCGTTTCCGGGACAGTGATCTCCTACGAGCAGTACTTC. Its translation is CSVSGTVISYEQYF.